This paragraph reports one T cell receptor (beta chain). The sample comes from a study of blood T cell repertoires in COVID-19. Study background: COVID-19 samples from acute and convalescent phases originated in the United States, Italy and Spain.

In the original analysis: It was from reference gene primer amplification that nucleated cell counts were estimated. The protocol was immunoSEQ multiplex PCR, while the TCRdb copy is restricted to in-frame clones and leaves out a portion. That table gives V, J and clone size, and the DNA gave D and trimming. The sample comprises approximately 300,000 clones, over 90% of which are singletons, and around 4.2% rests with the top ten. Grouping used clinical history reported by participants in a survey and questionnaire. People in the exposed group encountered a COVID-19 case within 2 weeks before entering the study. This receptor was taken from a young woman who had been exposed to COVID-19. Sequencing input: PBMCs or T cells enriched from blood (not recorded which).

The CDR3 reads CATRGVNSNQPQHF. CDR3 nucleotides: TGTGCCACCCGGGGTGTGAATAGCAATCAGCCCCAGCATTTT. This rearrangement joins TRBV19 to TRBJ1-5; D is undetermined. V gave up 10 bases and J gave up 0 bases, with 13 bases separating them. The CDR3 has 14 amino acids. Germline V CDR1 and CDR2: LNHDA, SQIVND (reference sequence).